In this sample, the clone carrying this TCR beta chain turned up a few times. No antigen is known for it. The data are from a study of cytomegalovirus exposure and HLA in healthy donors. About the study: An earlier analysis identified more than 95 million unique TCR beta sequences in approximately 170 million T cells. Whole-study results and caveats: Likely technical artifact: a cluster of highly shared sequence variants.

The PCR contained 60 Vbeta and 13 Jbeta primers. Sequencing was performed with immunoSEQ multiplex PCR; in TCRdb, only in-frame clones are kept and a portion is missing. Of about 37,000 clones in the sample, roughly 81% were seen once. V trimming: 0 bases; J trimming: 6 bases; junction bases outside the gene matches: 3. Germline CDR1 and CDR2: KGHSH and LQKENI. CDR3 length: 16 amino acids. This clonotype was obtained from a man younger than 45 in good health and CMV-seronegative. Source material: PBMCs. The chain has TRBV18 and TRBJ2-3; TRBD2 matches at 13 bases. Written as DNA, the CDR3 is TGTGCCAGCTCACCACCACTAGCGGGGGGGAAGGATACGCAGTATTTT. Translated: CASSPPLAGGKDTQYF.